Sample share makes the clone carrying this T cell receptor delta chain medium-sized. Germline CDR1 GEAIGNYY, CDR2 EKD. The CDR3 is 14 amino acids. V was clipped by 3 bases and J by 1 base; unmatched bases: 3. This entry belongs to a study of gamma-delta T cells after stem cell transplantation. TCRdb used CATT to re-call clones from the RT-PCR reads. Counted here are some 1,300 delta-chain clones, approximately 15% occurring once; the ten biggest clones make up over 25%. The TCR sequence derives from a human donor. It is not recorded whose cells these are; they may come from a transplant donor. Sequenced material: gamma-delta T cells. The chain employs TRDV2 and TRDJ1, with 8 bases aligning to TRDD3. The CDR3 sequence: CACDRWGTTDKLIF. CDR3 nucleotide sequence: TGTGCCTGTGACCGCTGGGGGACCACCGATAAACTCATCTTT.